Listed below are T cell receptor beta chains from one sample, sequenced in a study of blood T cells in healthy people across ages. TCRdb independently ran MiXCR on the 5' RACE reads; one entry per CDR3 protein. The sample records approximately 820,000 distinct CDR3 sequences, 40% to 50% being singletons. Sequencing was carried out using blood. The receptors originated from a man aged 60-69 years in good health. Each CDR3 is given with its conserved first and last residue. D genes are given only for firm matches. Clone size is shown for a subset of rows, as once, few, many or a class of expanded clone.

14	TRBJ1-2	-	-	TRBV6-2/TRBV6-3	TGTGCCTGCGGTAACGGTGTAGGGCTCTATGGCTACACCTTC	CACGNGVGLYGYTF
16	TRBJ2-3	few	TRBD2	TRBV11-2	TGTGCCAGCAGCCTAGGACTAGCGGGGGAGGGAGATACGCAGTATTTT	CASSLGLAGEGDTQYF
16	TRBJ1-1	-	-	TRBV7-6	TGTGCCAGCAGCTTATACGGGTTTGAGGGGAACACTGAAGCTTTCTTT	CASSLYGFEGNTEAFF
12	TRBJ1-2	few	-	TRBV29-1	TGCAGCGTTGAGGCAGGGGCCTCTGGCTACACCTTC	CSVEAGASGYTF
14	TRBJ1-1	-	-	TRBV29-1	TGCAGCGTTGGAGATAAGGGATCGAACACTGAAGCTTTCTTT	CSVGDKGSNTEAFF
13	TRBJ2-3	few	-	TRBV27	TGTGCCAGCAGTTTATCGTTATATGGGTCGCAGTATTTT	CASSLSLYGSQYF
13	TRBJ1-2	-	TRBD1	TRBV7-2	TGTGCCGGCAGTCAGGACAGGGTAAATGGCTACACCTTC	CAGSQDRVNGYTF
13	TRBJ2-5	-	-	TRBV20-1	TGCAGTGCTAGGTTAGGGATCCAAGAGACCCAGTACTTC	CSARLGIQETQYF
13	TRBJ2-7	-	-	TRBV12-3/TRBV12-4	TGTGCCAGCAGTTTCCCCCCGGGCTACGAGCAGTACTTC	CASSFPPGYEQYF
15	TRBJ2-3	many	TRBD2	TRBV11-2	TGTGCCAGCAGCTTAGTAGCGGGCAATCCAGATACGCAGTATTTT	CASSLVAGNPDTQYF
15	TRBJ2-1	-	TRBD1	TRBV6-1	TGTGCCAGCAATCCGGGACAGGGGCAATACAATGAGCAGTTCTTC	CASNPGQGQYNEQFF
15	TRBJ2-3	-	-	TRBV11-3	TGTGCCAGCAGCTTAGTTTGGGACTCACCGGATACGCAGTATTTT	CASSLVWDSPDTQYF
15	TRBJ2-7	-	TRBD1	TRBV20-1	TGCAGTGCTGTCGGGACAGCACGCTCCTACAATGAGCAGTACTTC	CSAVGTARSYNEQYF
15	TRBJ2-7	many	TRBD1	TRBV3-1	TGTGCCAGCAGCCGGCGGGACAGGGGATCCTACGAGCAGTACTTC	CASSRRDRGSYEQYF
14	TRBJ2-1	few	TRBD1	TRBV12-3/TRBV12-4	TGTGCCAGCAGGCAAGGACAGGGGGCTTGGGAGCAGTTCTTC	CASRQGQGAWEQFF
18	TRBJ2-5	many	TRBD2	TRBV5-1	TGCGCCAGCAGCTCGGGGGTGACTAGCGGGGGATGGCAAGAGACCCAGTACTTC	CASSSGVTSGGWQETQYF
13	TRBJ1-5	-	-	TRBV7-2	TGTGCCAGCAGCTCAGAGGGGAGGCAGCCCCAGCATTTT	CASSSEGRQPQHF
15	TRBJ2-5	few	TRBD1	TRBV5-1	TGCGCCAGCAGCCCGGGCAGGGGGCGGGATGAGACCCAGTACTTC	CASSPGRGRDETQYF
16	TRBJ2-5	few	-	TRBV6-2/TRBV6-3	TGTGCCAGCAGTTCGTTAGCGGTGGATTACCAAGAGACCCAGTACTTC	CASSSLAVDYQETQYF
14	TRBJ2-3	few	TRBD1	TRBV5-1	TGCGCCAGCAGACTTCAGGGGGCAACAGATACGCAGTATTTT	CASRLQGATDTQYF
14	TRBJ2-1	-	TRBD2	TRBV7-2	TGTGCCAGCAGCTTAGCTAGCGGGGGGGGGGAGCAGTTCTTC	CASSLASGGGEQFF
12	TRBJ2-5	-	-	TRBV7-8	TGTGCCAGCAGCGGTAGTTGGGAGACCCAGTACTTC	CASSGSWETQYF
16	TRBJ1-4	-	-	TRBV4-3	TGCGCCAGCAGCCCGACTAGAGGGGGTTTTAATGAAAAACTGTTTTTT	CASSPTRGGFNEKLFF
14	TRBJ2-1	few	-	TRBV6-2/TRBV6-3	TGTGCCGCGGGAAGGGGTATTTCCTACAATGAGCAGTTCTTC	CAAGRGISYNEQFF
13	TRBJ2-5	-	-	TRBV10-3	TGTGCCATCCGTGAGATGAAGCAAGAGACCCAGTACTTC	CAIREMKQETQYF